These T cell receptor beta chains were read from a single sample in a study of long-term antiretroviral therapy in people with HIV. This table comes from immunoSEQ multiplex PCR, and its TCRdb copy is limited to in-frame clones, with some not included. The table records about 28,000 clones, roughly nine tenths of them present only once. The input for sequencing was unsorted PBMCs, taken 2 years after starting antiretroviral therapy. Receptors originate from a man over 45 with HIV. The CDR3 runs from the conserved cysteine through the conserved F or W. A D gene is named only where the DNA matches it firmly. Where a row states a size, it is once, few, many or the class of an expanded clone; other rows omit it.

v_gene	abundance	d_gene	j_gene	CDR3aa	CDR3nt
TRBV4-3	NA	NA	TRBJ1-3	CASSQDFEGTGNTIYF	TGCGCCAGCAGCCAAGATTTTGAGGGGACAGGAAACACCATATATTTT
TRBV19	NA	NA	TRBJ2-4	CASTSNGNIQYF	TGTGCCAGTACCTCGAACGGAAACATTCAGTACTTC
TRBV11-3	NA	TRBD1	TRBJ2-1	CASSSRTGYNEQFF	TGTGCCAGCAGCTCCCGGACAGGGTACAATGAGCAGTTCTTC
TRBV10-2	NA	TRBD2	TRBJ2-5	CASLPSGKGKTQYF	TGCGCCAGCCTACCTAGCGGGAAGGGCAAGACCCAGTACTTC
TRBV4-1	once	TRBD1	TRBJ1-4	CASSQTRTGSNEKLFF	TGCGCCAGCAGCCAAACCCGGACAGGGTCTAATGAAAAACTGTTTTTT
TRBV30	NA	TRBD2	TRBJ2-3	CAWSPISSGYTDTQYF	TGTGCCTGGAGCCCTATCTCTAGCGGATACACAGATACGCAGTATTTT
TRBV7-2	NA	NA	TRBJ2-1	CASSLTASWYNEQFF	TGTGCCAGCAGCTTAACGGCTAGCTGGTACAATGAGCAGTTCTTC
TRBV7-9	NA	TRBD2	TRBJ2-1	CASSLPGGVYNEQFF	TGTGCCAGCAGCTTACCGGGAGGTGTTTACAATGAGCAGTTCTTC
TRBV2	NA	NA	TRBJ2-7	CASNDRSYEQYF	TGTGCCAGTAATGACAGGTCCTACGAGCAGTACTTC
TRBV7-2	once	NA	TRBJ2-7	CASSLSSSVSYEQYF	TGTGCCAGCAGCTTAAGCTCTAGCGTCTCCTACGAGCAGTACTTC
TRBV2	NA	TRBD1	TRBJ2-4	CASSQGQGGAKNIQYF	TGTGCCAGCAGTCAGGGACAGGGGGGAGCCAAAAACATTCAGTACTTC
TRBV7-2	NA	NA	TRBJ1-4	CASGPTWPPNEKLFF	TGTGCCAGCGGCCCGACGTGGCCACCTAATGAAAAACTGTTTTTT
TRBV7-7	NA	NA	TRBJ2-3	CASSLAPGADTQYF	TGTGCTAGCAGCTTAGCTCCGGGGGCGGATACGCAGTATTTT
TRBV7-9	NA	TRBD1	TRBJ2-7	CASSFRGGVDEQYF	TGTGCCAGCAGCTTTAGAGGGGGCGTCGACGAGCAGTACTTC
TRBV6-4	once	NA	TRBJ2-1	CASSERAGVPSDEQFF	TGTGCCAGCAGTGAACGGGCGGGTGTCCCCTCGGATGAGCAGTTCTTC
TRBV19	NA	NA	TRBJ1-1	CASSNRPMNTEAFF	TGTGCCAGTAGTAACAGGCCTATGAACACTGAAGCTTTCTTT
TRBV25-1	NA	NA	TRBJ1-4	CASSEMFNEKLFF	TGTGCCAGCAGTGAGATGTTTAATGAAAAACTGTTTTTT
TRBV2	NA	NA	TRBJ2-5	CASRAYRETQYF	TGTGCCAGCAGGGCATATAGAGAGACCCAGTACTTC
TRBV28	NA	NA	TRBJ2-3	CASSSRLHRAADTQYF	TGTGCCAGCAGTTCTCGACTCCACCGGGCGGCAGATACGCAGTATTTT
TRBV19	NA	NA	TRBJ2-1	CASRGTHRTYNEQFF	TGTGCCAGCCGGGGGACGCATCGCACCTACAATGAGCAGTTCTTC
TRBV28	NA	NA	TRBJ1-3	CASSFPAYRSGNTIYF	TGTGCCAGCAGCTTCCCTGCTTATCGGTCTGGAAACACCATATATTTT
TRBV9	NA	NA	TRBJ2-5	CASSLQGGRETQYF	TGTGCCAGCAGCCTACAGGGTGGCAGGGAGACCCAGTACTTC
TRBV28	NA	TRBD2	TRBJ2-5	CASSLRRERVGQETQYF	TGTGCCAGCAGTTTACGGCGGGAGAGGGTAGGGCAAGAGACCCAGTACTTC
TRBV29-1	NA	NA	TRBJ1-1	CSVEGGGGTEAFF	TGCAGCGTTGAGGGGGGGGGTGGCACTGAAGCTTTCTTT
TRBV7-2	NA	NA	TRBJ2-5	CASSLGLVAGETQYF	TGTGCCAGCAGCTTAGGGCTAGTTGCCGGAGAGACCCAGTACTTC
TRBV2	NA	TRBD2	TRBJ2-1	CASSEETSGGPVYEQFF	TGTGCCAGCAGTGAAGAAACTAGCGGGGGCCCCGTTTATGAGCAGTTCTTC
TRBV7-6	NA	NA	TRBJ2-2	CASSLDELTGELFF	TGTGCCAGCAGCTTAGACGAGCTCACCGGGGAGCTGTTTTTT
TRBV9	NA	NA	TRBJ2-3	CASSVDGGSDTQYF	TGTGCCAGCAGCGTAGACGGGGGTTCAGATACGCAGTATTTT
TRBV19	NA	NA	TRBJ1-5	CASSMVGANQPQHF	TGTGCCAGTAGTATGGTGGGGGCAAATCAGCCCCAGCATTTT
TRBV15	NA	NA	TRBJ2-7	CATSRDYSGQSYEQYF	TGTGCCACCAGCAGAGATTATTCCGGACAGTCCTACGAGCAGTACTTC
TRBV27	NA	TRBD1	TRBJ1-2	CASRSQGHYGYTF	TGTGCCAGCAGATCACAGGGGCACTATGGCTACACCTTC